This TCR beta chain is drawn from a study of blood T cell repertoires in COVID-19. The germline CDR1 and CDR2 sequences are MNHNS and SASEGT. The J segment lost 3 bases and the V segment lost 4 bases, leaving 6 bases of the junction unmatched. This CDR3 spans 15 amino acids. As handled by the study authors: Reference gene primer amplification gave estimated nucleated cell counts. Here immunoSEQ multiplex PCR was the method, and the copy in TCRdb shows in-frame clones only, minus some. The V and J calls and clone size are taken from that table; D and trimming were inferred from the DNA. The data show 200,000 to 250,000 clones, with around 80% seen just once and around 1.3% held by the top ten.

The rearrangement links TRBV6-1 to TRBJ1-5, with 7 bases lining up with TRBD1. Sequences were obtained from peripheral blood. The sequence derives from a woman younger than 45 with COVID-19, enrolled during active disease. This CDR3 is CASSGAGGLNQPQHF. In DNA, the CDR3 is TGTGCCAGCAGTGGAGCAGGGGGTCTCAATCAGCCCCAGCATTTT.